The 28 T cell receptor beta chains given below trace back to one sample, sequenced in a study of blood T cells in healthy people across ages (dated by TCRdb to the mid-2010s). Library creation used 5' RACE. The sequencer listed for this sample is Illumina HiSeq 2500. A second 7 to 11 cycle PCR used a sample-barcoded 5' primer and a J-beta primer mix. The public sequencing data were trimmed at Q25 with fastp and processed into clonotypes with MiXCR by TCRdb, which kept only in-frame beta chains. All rows with the same CDR3 protein become a single entry with the most common DNA and genes. This sample is represented by about 510,000 distinct CDR3 sequences; about a quarter of them were singletons. The ten largest clonotypes hold 3% to 4.5% of the sample. This sample also appeared in a second study, on T cells of mothers and their children.

The specimen sequenced was blood. These receptors all stem from a boy younger than 10 in good health.

V gene TRBV20-1 combines with J gene TRBJ2-5; D unclear. Germline V CDR1 and CDR2: DFQATT, SNEGSKA (reference sequence). The CDR3 runs to 12 residues. V lost 0 bases and J lost 5, with 7 bases in between. CDR3 sequence reads: CSARDLPETQYF. The CDR3 DNA is TGCAGTGCTAGAGATCTTCCGGAGACCCAGTACTTC.

This chain links TRBV29-1 with TRBJ2-3, with D uncertain. The length of the CDR3 is 12 residues. CDR1 SQVTM and CDR2 ANQGSEA come from the germline V gene. V gave up 1 base and J gave up 4 bases, with 6 bases separating them. CDR3 in amino acids: CSVEVLADTQYF. CDR3 nucleotide sequence: TGCAGCGTTGAAGTCCTCGCAGATACGCAGTATTTT.

The sample holds a few counts of this clonotype. This rearrangement joins TRBV20-1 to TRBJ2-7; D may match TRBD1 or TRBD2 (5 bases each). There are 13 residues in the CDR3. V lost 0 bases to trimming and J lost 4 bases, with 10 bases between them. Germline V gene sequence: CDR1 DFQATT, CDR2 SNEGSKA (reference sequence). CDR3 protein: CSARDEGFYEQYF. The CDR3 nucleotides are TGCAGTGCTAGAGATGAGGGGTTTTACGAGCAGTACTTC.

A few counts support this clonotype. The V call is TRBV12-3 or TRBV12-4, the J call TRBJ2-7, with 8 nucleotides matching TRBD2. The CDR3 totals 14 residues. V was clipped by 2 bases and J by 2 bases; unmatched bases: 2. The chain's CDR3 is CASSLSGRPYEQYF. CDR3 coding DNA: TGTGCCAGCAGTTTAAGCGGGAGACCCTACGAGCAGTACTTC.

The chain joins TRBV10-3 to TRBJ2-1; 8 nucleotides agree with TRBD2. CDR1 ENHRY and CDR2 SYGVKD come from the germline V gene. There are 16 residues in the CDR3. V was clipped by 3 bases and J by 1 base; unmatched bases: 5. In DNA, the CDR3 is TGTGCCATCAGTGAAGCCGGGGGGGCTTCCTACAATGAGCAGTTCTTC. Translation gives CAISEAGGASYNEQFF.

This chain links TRBV29-1 with TRBJ2-3; TRBD1 is a possible D gene (5 bases). The CDR3 has 11 amino acids. Trimming pared 3 bases from V and 6 bases from J, leaving 7 bases between. The V gene's germline CDR1 is SQVTM and CDR2 ANQGSEA. The DNA of the CDR3 is TGCAGCGTTGAGGGGCCGGATACGCAGTATTTT. Translating it yields CSVEGPDTQYF.

V and J are TRBV4-1 and TRBJ2-4, with D possibly called TRBD1 or TRBD2 (5 bases each). The CDR3 runs 16 residues. The germline CDR1 and CDR2 sequences are MGHRA and YSYEKL. Trimming pared 2 bases from V and 6 bases from J, leaving 17 bases between. CDR3 protein: CASSQPETGPLNIQYF. CDR3 in DNA: TGCGCCAGCAGCCAACCCGAAACGGGGCCATTAAACATTCAGTACTTC.

This chain uses TRBV19 with TRBJ1-6, with 7 bases identical to TRBD1. Germline CDR1 LNHDA, CDR2 SQIVND (reference sequence). This CDR3 region has 14 residues. Trimming at V came to 7 bases and at J to 9 bases, leaving 9 bases not matched to a gene. CDR3 nucleotide sequence: TGTGCCAGTAACCCAGGGGGAGTGAGTTCACCCCTCCACTTT. Protein product: CASNPGGVSSPLHF.

The V gene is TRBV24-1, the J gene TRBJ2-1; 9 bases are shared with TRBD1. CDR3 length equals 14 residues. V was clipped by 4 bases and J by 9 bases; unmatched bases: 6. Germline lookup yields CDR1 KGHDR and CDR2 SFDVKD. The CDR3 sequence: CATSETGGIGEQFF. The DNA of the CDR3 is TGTGCCACCAGTGAAACAGGGGGCATTGGTGAGCAGTTCTTC.

This clonotype was observed at least ten times. This chain joins TRBV29-1 and TRBJ1-1, with a possible D match to TRBD1 (6 bases). The CDR3 has 13 residues. Germline V gives CDR1 SQVTM, CDR2 ANQGSEA. V was cut by 7 bases and J by 0 bases, with 12 bases left in between. CDR3 sequence: CSGAGHLNTEAFF. The DNA of the CDR3 is TGCAGCGGCGCGGGACACCTGAACACTGAAGCTTTCTTT.

This clonotype was counted only a few times. This chain connects TRBV9 to TRBJ2-3; D remains ambiguous. The CDR3 is 13 amino acids. The germline V gene has CDR1 SGDLS and CDR2 YYNGEE. V dropped 4 bases and J dropped 5 bases, with 11 bases sitting between them. In DNA, the CDR3 is TGTGCCAGCAGCTACCAAGGTGAAGATACGCAGTATTTT. Translation gives CASSYQGEDTQYF.

This chain joins TRBV20-1 and TRBJ2-1; the D is unclear. V gave up 1 base and J gave up 14 bases, with 18 bases separating them. The CDR3 loop spans 13 amino acids. CDR1 and CDR2 from the germline V gene are DFQATT and SNEGSKA (reference sequence). The CDR3 bases are TGCAGTGCTAGAGCTGGGCCTAAAGTTGATGAGTTCTTC. Amino acid sequence: CSARAGPKVDEFF.

J is TRBJ2-5 and V is TRBV6-1; 11 nucleotides align to TRBD2. After removal of 6 bases from V and 3 bases from J, the junction contained 12 bases not matched to a gene. The germline V gene has CDR1 MNHNS and CDR2 SASEGT. This CDR3 has 17 amino acids. CDR3 amino acids: CASRATTGTSGKETQYF. CDR3 nucleotides: TGTGCCAGCAGGGCCACGACCGGGACTAGCGGAAAAGAGACCCAGTACTTC.

V and J are TRBV5-5 and TRBJ2-5; TRBD2 might be the D (5 bases). Trimming removed 2 bases at V and 3 bases at J, with 11 bases between. Germline V lookup: CDR1 SGHKS, CDR2 YYEKEE (reference sequence). The CDR3 has 14 residues. CDR3 residues: CASSFSQTKETQYF. The CDR3 region has the DNA TGTGCCAGCAGCTTCTCACAGACTAAAGAGACCCAGTACTTC.

This clonotype came up a few times. The V and J genes are TRBV4-1 and TRBJ1-4; D ambiguous. The ends were cut back, 3 bases at V and 5 bases at J, with 13 bases in the middle. CDR1 MGHRA and CDR2 YSYEKL come from the germline V gene. This CDR3 comprises 15 residues. CDR3 loop: CASSQAILRNEKLFF. In DNA, the CDR3 is TGCGCCAGCAGCCAGGCCATCCTTCGGAATGAAAAACTGTTTTTT.

The rearrangement links TRBV10-3 to TRBJ1-3, with a possible D match to TRBD1 (6 bases). The V gene's germline CDR1 is ENHRY and CDR2 SYGVKD. Trimming took 6 bases from V and 0 from J, leaving 18 bases between them. The CDR3 runs to 17 residues. CDR3 sequence (DNA): TGTGCCATCAGCAAACACAGGGACCCTAGCTCTGGAAACACCATATATTTT. This encodes CAISKHRDPSSGNTIYF.

This clonotype showed up just a few times. The CDR3 region has the DNA TGTGCCAGCAGCTTCGGGACGGGGCAGTCAGGGGAGCTGTTTTTT. This codes for CASSFGTGQSGELFF. The chain is built from TRBV5-6 and TRBJ2-2, with D tentatively TRBD1 or TRBD2 (5 bases each). The CDR3 has 15 amino acids. Germline lookup yields CDR1 SGHDT and CDR2 YYEEEE. Trimming left V 2 bases short and J 8 bases short, with 16 bases between. The whole variable domain, filled in from reference TRBV5-6 and TRBJ2-2, reads DAGVTQSPTHLIKTRGQQVTLRCSPKSGHDTVSWYQQALGQGPQFIFQYYEEEERQRGNFPDRFSGHQFPNYSSELNVNALLLGDSALYLCASSFGTGQSGELFFGEGSRLTVL.

This clonotype has more than one count but fewer than ten. This chain uses TRBV18 with TRBJ2-6; 7 nucleotides align to TRBD1. This CDR3 is 18 amino acids long. The V gene end was trimmed by 3 bases and the J gene end by 4 bases; junction bases not matched to a gene: 12. CDR1 and CDR2 (germline): KGHSH, LQKENI. The CDR3 reads CASSPARGNLLGANVLTF. The DNA of the CDR3 is TGTGCCAGCTCACCGGCCAGGGGGAACCTTCTGGGGGCCAACGTCCTGACTTTC.

This clonotype occurred a few times. V and J are TRBV25-1 and TRBJ2-3, with D possibly being TRBD1 (6 bases). V was pared by 7 bases and J by 4 bases, with 12 bases between. Germline V gene data show CDR1 as MGHDK and CDR2 as SYGVNS. The CDR3 is 13 residues long. The DNA of the CDR3 is TGTGCCAGCATGATAGCAGGGGCAGATACGCAGTATTTT. It codes for CASMIAGADTQYF.

This clonotype has more than one count but fewer than ten. V gene TRBV5-1 combines with J gene TRBJ1-4; TRBD1 is a possible D gene (6 bases). Germline assignment: CDR1 SGHRS and CDR2 YFSETQ. V was clipped by 6 bases and J by 3 bases, with 12 bases between them. The CDR3 covers 14 residues. The CDR3 sequence: CASNTGSPNEKLFF. CDR3 DNA sequence: TGCGCCAGCAATACAGGGTCGCCTAATGAAAAACTGTTTTTT.

This clonotype came up many times. CDR3 nucleotides: TGTGCCAGCAGCTTAACGGCTAGTAGGTACCAAGAGACCCAGTACTTC. It codes for CASSLTASRYQETQYF. The chain links TRBV7-6 to TRBJ2-5; D is undetermined. From germline, CDR1 is SGHVS and CDR2 FNYEAQ. The CDR3 contains 16 residues. Trimming removed 2 bases at V and 0 bases at J, with 13 bases between.

In this sample, this clonotype turned up a few times. The chain recombines TRBV7-8 with TRBJ1-3; 7 bases are shared with TRBD1. The germline V gene encodes CDR1 SGHVS and CDR2 FQNEAQ. This CDR3 has 17 residues. V lost 1 base, J lost 0 bases, and 6 bases stayed unmatched. CDR3: CASSLGGTVRSGNTIYF. In nucleotides, the CDR3 is TGTGCCAGCAGCTTAGGGGGGACAGTCCGCTCTGGAAACACCATATATTTT.

V and J are TRBV12-3 or TRBV12-4 and TRBJ2-2; D is possibly TRBD2 (6 bases). The CDR3 contains 15 residues. Between the trimmed V and J ends, which lost 6 bases and 8 bases, there was a span of 19 bases. DNA for the CDR3: TGTGCCAGCAGGTTCCGCGGGGTCCTTGGAGGGGAGCTGTTTTTT. This encodes CASRFRGVLGGELFF.

V and J are TRBV18 and TRBJ1-5; perhaps TRBD1 as D (5 bases). In germline, CDR1 is KGHSH, CDR2 LQKENI. The V end lost 5 bases, the J end lost 5 bases, and 16 bases lay between the germline ends. CDR3 length: 15 residues. In DNA, the CDR3 is TGTGCCAGCTCAATCGGGGGGAGCAGGGATCAGCCCCAGCATTTT. Its translation is CASSIGGSRDQPQHF.

The chain couples TRBV15 to TRBJ2-5, with D maybe TRBD1 (5 bases). The J call may be mistaken, given a closer DNA end match to TRBJ2-1. Germline V gene data show CDR1 as LNHNV and CDR2 as YYDKDF (reference sequence). The CDR3 contains 13 residues. Here the CDR3 reads CATSREQVYEQFF. CDR3 DNA: TGTGCCACCAGCAGAGAACAGGTATATGAGCAGTTCTTC.

The rearrangement joins TRBV7-3 to TRBJ2-5, with D perhaps matching TRBD2 (5 bases). TRBJ2-1 explains the end of the DNA better; the J call may be wrong. CDR1 is SGHTA, CDR2 FQGTGA, per germline. This CDR3 region has 15 residues. The CDR3 DNA reads as TGTGCCAGCAGCTACAGTATCGGGGTTGGGAATGAGCAGTTCTTC. It specifies CASSYSIGVGNEQFF.

The chain is built from TRBV6-1 and TRBJ1-2, with a weak D call TRBD1 (5 bases). CDR1 is MNHNS and CDR2 is SASEGT in the germline V gene. The germline V and J ends were trimmed by 6 bases and 5 bases, with 13 bases remaining between them. This CDR3 is 13 amino acids long. The CDR3 nucleotides read TGTGCCAGCAGCGAGACGGGGGAGTATGGCTACACCTTC. The encoded protein is CASSETGEYGYTF.

The chain has TRBV20-1 and TRBJ2-3; 9 bases are shared with TRBD2. Germline loops: CDR1 DFQATT, CDR2 SNEGSKA (reference sequence). The CDR3 totals 15 residues. The V and J ends lost 6 bases and 0 bases, in that order; junction bases with no gene match: 7. The CDR3 sequence is CSALATSGSTDTQYF. The CDR3 DNA sequence: TGCAGTGCCCTCGCGACTAGCGGCAGCACAGATACGCAGTATTTT.